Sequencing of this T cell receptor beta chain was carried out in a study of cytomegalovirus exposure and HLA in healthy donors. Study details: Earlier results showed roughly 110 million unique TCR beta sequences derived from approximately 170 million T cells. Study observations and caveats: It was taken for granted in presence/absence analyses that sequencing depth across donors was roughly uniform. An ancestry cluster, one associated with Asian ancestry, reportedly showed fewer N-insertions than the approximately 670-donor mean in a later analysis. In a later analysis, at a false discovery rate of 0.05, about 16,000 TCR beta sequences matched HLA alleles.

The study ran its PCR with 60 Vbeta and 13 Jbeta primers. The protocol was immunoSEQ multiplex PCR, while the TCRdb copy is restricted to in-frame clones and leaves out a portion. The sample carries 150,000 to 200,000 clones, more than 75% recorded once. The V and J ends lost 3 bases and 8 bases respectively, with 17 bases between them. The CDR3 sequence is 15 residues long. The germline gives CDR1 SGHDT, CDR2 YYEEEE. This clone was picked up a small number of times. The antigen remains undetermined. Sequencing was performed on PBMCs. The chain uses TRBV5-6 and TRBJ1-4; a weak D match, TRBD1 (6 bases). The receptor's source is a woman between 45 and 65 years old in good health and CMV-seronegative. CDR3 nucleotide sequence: TGTGCCAGCAGCTCGAGCAGGGGCGCTGGGGAAAAACTGTTTTTT. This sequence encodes CASSSSRGAGEKLFF.